The rows below give T cell receptor beta chains drawn from one sample of a study of T cell responses to AZD1222 COVID-19 vaccine. Measured with immunoSEQ multiplex PCR; TCRdb has only the in-frame clones, and not every one. This table holds more than 95,000 clones, 85% to 90% found once. The material was peripheral blood, obtained on day 0 of AZD1222 vaccination. The receptors were sampled from an adult in good health. CDR3s include the opening cysteine and the closing phenylalanine or tryptophan. The D gene is left open where the match is weak. Rows give clone size only sometimes, using once, few, many, or a class for an expanded clone.

J gene	clone size	V gene	D gene	CDR3 DNA	CDR3 protein
TRBJ2-2	NA	TRBV4-1	NA	TGCGCCAGCAGCCAAGATTATTTAGGGCGGACCGGGGAGCTGTTTTTT	CASSQDYLGRTGELFF
TRBJ1-2	NA	TRBV7-2	TRBD1	TGTGCCAGCAGCCCGCGACAGGGGGCGGATGGCTACACCTTC	CASSPRQGADGYTF
TRBJ2-1	NA	TRBV20-1	NA	TGCAGTGCTAGTCTGGACAATTACAATGAGCAGTTCTTC	CSASLDNYNEQFF
TRBJ1-4	NA	TRBV11-2	TRBD1	TGTGCCAGCAGCTTAGGTCAGGGGGCGGAAAAACTGTTTTTT	CASSLGQGAEKLFF
TRBJ2-3	once	TRBV27	TRBD2	TGTGCCAGCAGTTCGGATGCGGGAGGGTTAGATACGCAGTATTTT	CASSSDAGGLDTQYF
TRBJ2-3	NA	TRBV19	NA	TGTGCCAGTTCCGGCTCGACTAGGAGGGAAGAGTATACGCAGTATTTT	CASSGSTRREEYTQYF
TRBJ2-7	NA	TRBV7-8	TRBD1	TGTGCCAGCAGCGGGAGATATCTCCGGGACAGGGGAGACGAGCAGTACTTC	CASSGRYLRDRGDEQYF
TRBJ2-1	NA	TRBV13	NA	TGTGCCAGCAGCTCCCCAACTAGCTTTACCAACTACAATGAGCAGTTCTTC	CASSSPTSFTNYNEQFF
TRBJ2-1	once	TRBV5-1	NA	TGCGCCAGCACCTTCCGGGACTTTTACAATGAGCAGTTCTTC	CASTFRDFYNEQFF
TRBJ1-2	NA	TRBV5-1	TRBD1	TGCGCCAGCAGCCCGGGACAGATTCTACCTAACTATGGCTACACCTTC	CASSPGQILPNYGYTF
TRBJ2-5	NA	TRBV7-2	NA	TGTGCCAGCAGCCCCGGTCGGGAGACCCAGTACTTC	CASSPGRETQYF
TRBJ2-3	NA	TRBV29-1	NA	TGCAGCGTTGAAGTATCCGGGACCCCGGGAGATACGCAGTATTTT	CSVEVSGTPGDTQYF
TRBJ2-1	NA	TRBV7-2	TRBD2	TGTGCCAGCAGCTTACGATTTTTGGAGCGGGGGCTTGAGCAGTTCTTC	CASSLRFLERGLEQFF
TRBJ1-6	NA	TRBV2	NA	TGTGCCAGCAGTGCGGAACAGGGTATTTCACCCCTCCACTTT	CASSAEQGISPLHF
TRBJ1-4	NA	TRBV4-3	TRBD1	TGCGCCAGCAGCCAAGACGGGCAGGGGGTTAATGAAAAACTGTTTTTT	CASSQDGQGVNEKLFF
TRBJ2-3	NA	TRBV24-1	NA	TGTGCCACCAGTGACCGGACCGCCTTAACGGATACGCAGTATTTT	CATSDRTALTDTQYF
TRBJ2-5	NA	TRBV24-1	NA	TGTGCCACCAGTGATGGGACGGGGGCGGAGACCCAGTACTTC	CATSDGTGAETQYF
TRBJ1-2	NA	TRBV6-6	NA	TGTGCCAGCAGCCTACAGGACAGTGGAGGTTATGGCTACACCTTC	CASSLQDSGGYGYTF
TRBJ2-6	NA	TRBV10-2	NA	TGCGCCAGCAGTGAGATGACCAACGTCCTGACTTTC	CASSEMTNVLTF
TRBJ2-1	NA	TRBV4-2	TRBD2	TGTGCCAGCAGCCAAGAAGCGGGAGGGTACAATGAGCAGTTCTTC	CASSQEAGGYNEQFF
TRBJ2-7	NA	TRBV27	TRBD1	TGTGCCAGCAGTTCGGACAGGGAATCCTACGAGCAGTACTTC	CASSSDRESYEQYF
TRBJ1-2	NA	TRBV9	NA	TGTGCCAGCAGCCTACGCCCGACAGATAACTATGGCTACACCTTC	CASSLRPTDNYGYTF
TRBJ2-3	few	TRBV18	NA	TGTGCCAGCTCACCAGGCCTAGCCCCAGATACGCAGTATTTT	CASSPGLAPDTQYF
TRBJ1-1	NA	TRBV7-7	NA	TGTGCTAGCACTCCCTTAGGTATGAGGATGAACACTGAAGCTTTCTTT	CASTPLGMRMNTEAFF
TRBJ2-7	NA	TRBV25-1	NA	TGTGCCAGCAGTGAGGTGGAGTACGAGCAGTACTTC	CASSEVEYEQYF
TRBJ2-5	once	TRBV27	TRBD2	TGTGCCAGCAGTTTATGGGGGGGTCAAGAGACCCAGTACTTC	CASSLWGGQETQYF
TRBJ2-1	NA	TRBV11-1	TRBD2	TGTGCCAGCAGCTTCAGAACTAGCGGGTCCTACAATGAGCAGTTCTTC	CASSFRTSGSYNEQFF
TRBJ2-7	NA	TRBV29-1	NA	TGCAGCGTTGCTGACGGGGCCCACGAGCAGTACTTC	CSVADGAHEQYF
TRBJ1-2	NA	TRBV7-8	NA	TGTGCCAGCAGCTTAGCAGGGAGGGGACCCTATGGCTACACCTTC	CASSLAGRGPYGYTF
TRBJ1-4	NA	TRBV4-1	NA	TGCGCCAGCAGCCAATCAGGGAGTGAAAAACTGTTTTTT	CASSQSGSEKLFF